The rows below give T cell receptor beta chains drawn from one sample of a study of T cell responses to AZD1222 COVID-19 vaccine. Profiled with immunoSEQ multiplex PCR; TCRdb holds only in-frame clones, not every one. The sample lists about 88,000 clones; about 88% were seen once. The sample consisted of peripheral blood, taken 28 days after the second AZD1222 dose. The source of these receptors is an adult who received the AZD1222 COVID-19 vaccine. CDR3s include the opening cysteine and the closing phenylalanine or tryptophan. Fields, in order: clone size, CDR3 length, J gene, V gene, D gene, CDR3 DNA, CDR3 protein. D genes are given only for firm matches. Clone size is stated in some rows and not others, as once, few, many or a class when expanded.

clone_size: once
cdr3_length: 15
j_call: TRBJ1-6
v_call: TRBV19
d_call: -
cdr3_nt: TGTGCCAGTAGTATGAGTCAGGGGCTAAATTCACCCCTCCACTTT
cdr3_aa: CASSMSQGLNSPLHF

clone_size: -
cdr3_length: 15
j_call: TRBJ1-1
v_call: TRBV4-2
d_call: -
cdr3_nt: TGTGCCAGCAGCCAAGATCAGGGGCGTGCCACTGAAGCTTTCTTT
cdr3_aa: CASSQDQGRATEAFF

clone_size: -
cdr3_length: 15
j_call: TRBJ1-5
v_call: TRBV4-2
d_call: TRBD1
cdr3_nt: TGTGCCAGCAGCCGAGGGACAGGATTAGGGCAGCCCCAGCATTTT
cdr3_aa: CASSRGTGLGQPQHF

clone_size: -
cdr3_length: 11
j_call: TRBJ1-1
v_call: TRBV29-1
d_call: -
cdr3_nt: TGCAGCGTTACCCTGAACACTGAAGCTTTCTTT
cdr3_aa: CSVTLNTEAFF

clone_size: -
cdr3_length: 15
j_call: TRBJ2-4
v_call: TRBV6-5
d_call: -
cdr3_nt: TGTGCCAGCAACCCCGGAGGGGCGGGGAAAAACATTCAGTACTTC
cdr3_aa: CASNPGGAGKNIQYF

clone_size: -
cdr3_length: 14
j_call: TRBJ1-2
v_call: TRBV7-2
d_call: -
cdr3_nt: TGTGCCAGCTCCCCCGGTGGCACTAACTATGGCTACACCTTC
cdr3_aa: CASSPGGTNYGYTF

clone_size: -
cdr3_length: 13
j_call: TRBJ1-1
v_call: TRBV6-6
d_call: -
cdr3_nt: TGTGCCAGCAGTGCTACAGGGAACACTGAAGCTTTCTTT
cdr3_aa: CASSATGNTEAFF

clone_size: -
cdr3_length: 16
j_call: TRBJ1-5
v_call: TRBV19
d_call: TRBD1
cdr3_nt: TGTGCCAGTAGTCTATACCGGGACAGCTACAATCAGCCCCAGCATTTT
cdr3_aa: CASSLYRDSYNQPQHF

clone_size: -
cdr3_length: 12
j_call: TRBJ1-4
v_call: TRBV14
d_call: TRBD1
cdr3_nt: TGTGCGAGGGGACAGGATAATGAAAAACTGTTTTTT
cdr3_aa: CARGQDNEKLFF

clone_size: -
cdr3_length: 15
j_call: TRBJ2-7
v_call: TRBV11-2
d_call: -
cdr3_nt: TGTGCCAGCAGCTTAGTGGACAAAATTAAGAACGAGCAGTACTTC
cdr3_aa: CASSLVDKIKNEQYF

clone_size: -
cdr3_length: 13
j_call: TRBJ1-2
v_call: TRBV3-1/TRBV3-2
d_call: -
cdr3_nt: TGTGCCAGCAGCAAGAAGGGTAATGACGGCTACACCTTC
cdr3_aa: CASSKKGNDGYTF

clone_size: -
cdr3_length: 13
j_call: TRBJ1-5
v_call: TRBV30
d_call: TRBD1
cdr3_nt: TGTGCCTGGAGTGTAGGGGGCGGACAGCCCCAGCATTTT
cdr3_aa: CAWSVGGGQPQHF

clone_size: -
cdr3_length: 17
j_call: TRBJ2-4
v_call: TRBV10-2
d_call: -
cdr3_nt: TGCGCCAGCAGTGATTTAGCGGAGGGTCCCGAGGGAGACATTCAGTACTTC
cdr3_aa: CASSDLAEGPEGDIQYF

clone_size: -
cdr3_length: 12
j_call: TRBJ1-5
v_call: TRBV19
d_call: -
cdr3_nt: TGTGCCAGTAGTGAGACGGTTCCGCCCCAGCATTTT
cdr3_aa: CASSETVPPQHF

clone_size: -
cdr3_length: 16
j_call: TRBJ2-2
v_call: TRBV9
d_call: TRBD1
cdr3_nt: TGTGCCAGCAGCGTACAAGACAGGGCGAACACCGGGGAGCTGTTTTTT
cdr3_aa: CASSVQDRANTGELFF

clone_size: -
cdr3_length: 14
j_call: TRBJ2-2
v_call: TRBV2
d_call: -
cdr3_nt: TGTGCCAGCAGGGCAGGGCCGGCTGCCGGGGAGCTGTTTTTT
cdr3_aa: CASRAGPAAGELFF

clone_size: -
cdr3_length: 14
j_call: TRBJ2-3
v_call: TRBV5-1
d_call: TRBD2
cdr3_nt: TGCGCCAGCAGCTTGCGTCGGGGGGACCTAACGCAGTATTTT
cdr3_aa: CASSLRRGDLTQYF

clone_size: -
cdr3_length: 15
j_call: TRBJ1-3
v_call: TRBV19
d_call: -
cdr3_nt: TGTGCCAGTACTCCCGTTCTTACCTCTGGAAACACCATATATTTT
cdr3_aa: CASTPVLTSGNTIYF

clone_size: -
cdr3_length: 15
j_call: TRBJ1-5
v_call: TRBV3-1/TRBV3-2
d_call: -
cdr3_nt: TGTGCCAGCAGCCTGGGACACTATAGCAATCAGCCCCAGCATTTT
cdr3_aa: CASSLGHYSNQPQHF

clone_size: -
cdr3_length: 13
j_call: TRBJ2-7
v_call: TRBV2
d_call: -
cdr3_nt: TGTGCCAGCAACCGAGACAGATCCTACGAGCAGTACTTC
cdr3_aa: CASNRDRSYEQYF

clone_size: -
cdr3_length: 13
j_call: TRBJ2-2
v_call: TRBV28
d_call: -
cdr3_nt: TGTGCCAGCAGTTTCACGGGGCCCGGGGAGCTGTTTTTT
cdr3_aa: CASSFTGPGELFF

clone_size: -
cdr3_length: 13
j_call: TRBJ1-2
v_call: TRBV2
d_call: -
cdr3_nt: TGTGCCAGCACCTTGGAGGGCGGAGATGGCTACACCTTC
cdr3_aa: CASTLEGGDGYTF

clone_size: -
cdr3_length: 18
j_call: TRBJ2-3
v_call: TRBV10-3
d_call: TRBD2
cdr3_nt: TGTGCCATCAGTGAGTCCCTGAGTAGCGGGGGAGAAGCAGATACGCAGTATTTT
cdr3_aa: CAISESLSSGGEADTQYF

clone_size: -
cdr3_length: 15
j_call: TRBJ2-2
v_call: TRBV29-1
d_call: TRBD1
cdr3_nt: TGCAGCGTTCTCCCGGGACAGGGTGGTACCGGGGAGCTGTTTTTT
cdr3_aa: CSVLPGQGGTGELFF

clone_size: -
cdr3_length: 15
j_call: TRBJ2-7
v_call: TRBV5-1
d_call: -
cdr3_nt: TGCGCCAGCAGCTTGGGGAACCTCGGGTCCTACGAGCAGTACTTC
cdr3_aa: CASSLGNLGSYEQYF

clone_size: once
cdr3_length: 13
j_call: TRBJ1-1
v_call: TRBV18
d_call: TRBD1
cdr3_nt: TGTGCCAGCAAGGACAGGGGTGGGGCTGAAGCTTTCTTT
cdr3_aa: CASKDRGGAEAFF

clone_size: -
cdr3_length: 12
j_call: TRBJ1-2
v_call: TRBV3-1/TRBV3-2
d_call: -
cdr3_nt: TGTGCCAGCAGTCGAGGTAGGGAGGGCTACACCTTC
cdr3_aa: CASSRGREGYTF

clone_size: -
cdr3_length: 15
j_call: TRBJ1-1
v_call: TRBV19
d_call: TRBD1
cdr3_nt: TGTGCCAGTAGTATAGGACAGGGAGTATTGACTGAAGCTTTCTTT
cdr3_aa: CASSIGQGVLTEAFF

clone_size: -
cdr3_length: 15
j_call: TRBJ1-4
v_call: TRBV15
d_call: -
cdr3_nt: TGTGCCACCAGCAGAGGACAGGATTCCAATGAAAAACTGTTTTTT
cdr3_aa: CATSRGQDSNEKLFF

clone_size: -
cdr3_length: 12
j_call: TRBJ2-1
v_call: TRBV12-3/TRBV12-4
d_call: -
cdr3_nt: TGTGCCAGCAGTTCCTTTGATTGGGGCCAGTTCTTC
cdr3_aa: CASSSFDWGQFF

clone_size: -
cdr3_length: 13
j_call: TRBJ1-2
v_call: TRBV14
d_call: -
cdr3_nt: TGTGCCAGCAGCGGCCTCAGGGGCTCTGGCTACACCTTC
cdr3_aa: CASSGLRGSGYTF

clone_size: -
cdr3_length: 15
j_call: TRBJ1-2
v_call: TRBV6-5
d_call: TRBD1
cdr3_nt: TGTGCCAGCAGTTACTCGACAGGGGGCGCCTATGGCTACACCTTC
cdr3_aa: CASSYSTGGAYGYTF

clone_size: -
cdr3_length: 15
j_call: TRBJ2-5
v_call: TRBV5-1
d_call: TRBD2
cdr3_nt: TGCGCCAGCAGCTTGGCCCCTAGCGGACAAGAGACCCAGTACTTC
cdr3_aa: CASSLAPSGQETQYF

clone_size: -
cdr3_length: 15
j_call: TRBJ1-1
v_call: TRBV9
d_call: -
cdr3_nt: TGTGCCAGCAGCAGCCGGGATAGATTGAACACTGAAGCTTTCTTT
cdr3_aa: CASSSRDRLNTEAFF

clone_size: -
cdr3_length: 15
j_call: TRBJ2-2
v_call: TRBV11-2
d_call: -
cdr3_nt: TGTGCCAGCAGCCCCCGTTGGACTATCACCGGGGAGCTGTTTTTT
cdr3_aa: CASSPRWTITGELFF

clone_size: few
cdr3_length: 15
j_call: TRBJ2-2
v_call: TRBV7-3
d_call: TRBD2
cdr3_nt: TGTGCCAGCAGCCCCGGGACTAGCGGGGGTGGGGAGCTGTTTTTT
cdr3_aa: CASSPGTSGGGELFF

clone_size: -
cdr3_length: 16
j_call: TRBJ1-6
v_call: TRBV19
d_call: -
cdr3_nt: TGTGCCAGTAGTATAGACAAGAGGGGCGCAGGTTCACCCCTCCACTTT
cdr3_aa: CASSIDKRGAGSPLHF

clone_size: -
cdr3_length: 15
j_call: TRBJ2-1
v_call: TRBV27
d_call: TRBD2
cdr3_nt: TGTGCCAGCAGGAGGACTAGCGGGGGATACAATGAGCAGTTCTTC
cdr3_aa: CASRRTSGGYNEQFF

clone_size: -
cdr3_length: 15
j_call: TRBJ2-1
v_call: TRBV2
d_call: -
cdr3_nt: TGTGCCAGCGGGGCGGGGAAGCGGAGTACGAATGAGCAGTTCTTC
cdr3_aa: CASGAGKRSTNEQFF

clone_size: -
cdr3_length: 15
j_call: TRBJ1-2
v_call: TRBV9
d_call: TRBD1
cdr3_nt: TGTGCCAGCAGCGCGGGGACAGGGGGGTTCTATGGCTACACCTTC
cdr3_aa: CASSAGTGGFYGYTF

clone_size: -
cdr3_length: 13
j_call: TRBJ1-2
v_call: TRBV29-1
d_call: -
cdr3_nt: TGCAGCGCCGATACCGGGACTGGAGGCGGCTACACCTTC
cdr3_aa: CSADTGTGGGYTF

clone_size: -
cdr3_length: 13
j_call: TRBJ2-5
v_call: TRBV12-3/TRBV12-4
d_call: -
cdr3_nt: TGTGCCAGCAGATATGGGACGGAAGAGACCCAGTACTTC
cdr3_aa: CASRYGTEETQYF

clone_size: -
cdr3_length: 16
j_call: TRBJ2-3
v_call: TRBV24-1
d_call: TRBD2
cdr3_nt: TGTGCCACCAGTGATTCAAGCGGGGGGAGTGTAGATACGCAGTATTTT
cdr3_aa: CATSDSSGGSVDTQYF

clone_size: -
cdr3_length: 15
j_call: TRBJ2-1
v_call: TRBV5-1
d_call: -
cdr3_nt: TGCGCCAGCAGCTTGTCACCGGAACCCTACAATGAGCAGTTCTTC
cdr3_aa: CASSLSPEPYNEQFF

clone_size: -
cdr3_length: 15
j_call: TRBJ2-3
v_call: TRBV11-2
d_call: TRBD2
cdr3_nt: TGTGCCAGCAGCTTAACTAGCGGGGGGGCCGGTACGCAGTATTTT
cdr3_aa: CASSLTSGGAGTQYF

clone_size: -
cdr3_length: 16
j_call: TRBJ1-5
v_call: TRBV10-2
d_call: -
cdr3_nt: TGCGCCAGCAGCGTGAGGACGGAGGTAGGGGATCAGCCCCAGCATTTT
cdr3_aa: CASSVRTEVGDQPQHF

clone_size: once
cdr3_length: 19
j_call: TRBJ1-3
v_call: TRBV5-6
d_call: -
cdr3_nt: TGTGCCAGCAGCTCCGAAGGCGCGCCGTGGAGCCGCTCTGGAAACACCATATATTTT
cdr3_aa: CASSSEGAPWSRSGNTIYF

clone_size: -
cdr3_length: 15
j_call: TRBJ1-6
v_call: TRBV5-6
d_call: TRBD1
cdr3_nt: TGTGCCAGCAGCTTGGGGGACAGGGTTCTTTCACCCCTCCACTTT
cdr3_aa: CASSLGDRVLSPLHF

clone_size: -
cdr3_length: 14
j_call: TRBJ1-4
v_call: TRBV10-1
d_call: -
cdr3_nt: TGCGCCAGCAGTCCTCGCAGGGGCGGTGAAAAACTGTTTTTT
cdr3_aa: CASSPRRGGEKLFF

clone_size: -
cdr3_length: 13
j_call: TRBJ2-3
v_call: TRBV30
d_call: -
cdr3_nt: TGTGCCTGGAGAGGAATGAGCACAGATACGCAGTATTTT
cdr3_aa: CAWRGMSTDTQYF

clone_size: -
cdr3_length: 13
j_call: TRBJ1-3
v_call: TRBV10-3
d_call: TRBD1
cdr3_nt: TGTGCCATCAGAGACAGGGGTGGAAACACCATATATTTT
cdr3_aa: CAIRDRGGNTIYF

clone_size: -
cdr3_length: 15
j_call: TRBJ1-4
v_call: TRBV11-2
d_call: -
cdr3_nt: TGTGCCAGCAGCCTCTCCTACGGTGGCTTGACGGAACTGTTTTTT
cdr3_aa: CASSLSYGGLTELFF

clone_size: -
cdr3_length: 16
j_call: TRBJ2-1
v_call: TRBV5-1
d_call: TRBD2
cdr3_nt: TGCGCCAGCAGCTCCATAGCGGGGGGCATTTACAATGAGCAGTTCTTC
cdr3_aa: CASSSIAGGIYNEQFF

clone_size: -
cdr3_length: 13
j_call: TRBJ2-7
v_call: TRBV6-5
d_call: -
cdr3_nt: TGTGCCAGCAGTTACTCCAGAAGGTACGAGCAGTACTTC
cdr3_aa: CASSYSRRYEQYF

clone_size: -
cdr3_length: 14
j_call: TRBJ2-3
v_call: TRBV18
d_call: -
cdr3_nt: TGTGCCAGCTCACCACCTCTACTAAGAGATACGCAGTATTTT
cdr3_aa: CASSPPLLRDTQYF

clone_size: -
cdr3_length: 18
j_call: TRBJ2-2
v_call: TRBV28
d_call: TRBD2
cdr3_nt: TGTGCCAGCAGTTTCTGGACTAGCGGGGGAGTAAACACCGGGGAGCTGTTTTTT
cdr3_aa: CASSFWTSGGVNTGELFF

clone_size: few
cdr3_length: 13
j_call: TRBJ2-1
v_call: TRBV2
d_call: -
cdr3_nt: TGTGCCAGCAGACTGGGAACCTACAATGAGCAGTTCTTC
cdr3_aa: CASRLGTYNEQFF